Each of the 15 T cell receptor beta chains below was sequenced from the same sample in a study of T cell responses to AZD1222 COVID-19 vaccine. Generated by immunoSEQ multiplex PCR, the TCRdb table keeps only in-frame clones and is missing some. The sample carries roughly 70,000 clones, about four fifths recorded once. This sample comprised peripheral blood, obtained on day 0 of MenACWY control vaccination. Receptors were obtained from an adult in good health.

This chain links TRBV6-1 with TRBJ1-6; D might be TRBD1 (5 bases). Trimming removed 0 bases from V and 9 bases from J, with 12 bases in between. Germline V gene data show CDR1 as MNHNS and CDR2 as SASEGT. The CDR3 spans 15 residues. This CDR3 is CASSEAAGFASPLHF. For the CDR3, the DNA is TGTGCCAGCAGTGAAGCGGCAGGGTTCGCTTCACCCCTCCACTTT.

CDR3 residues: CSVGHYTGELFF. Written as DNA, the CDR3 is TGCAGCGTGGGACATTACACCGGGGAGCTGTTTTTT. The V call is TRBV29-1, the J call TRBJ2-2, with a possible D match to TRBD1 (6 bases). Per the germline V gene, CDR1 is SQVTM and CDR2 is ANQGSEA. The CDR3 sequence is 12 residues long. V was cut by 6 bases and J by 3 bases, with 8 bases left in between.

The rearrangement uses TRBV5-4 and TRBJ2-7; 9 bases map to TRBD1. The junction had 3 bases not matched to a gene; V was cut back by 0 bases and J by 5 bases. This CDR3 has 14 amino acids. The germline gives CDR1 SGHNT, CDR2 YYREEE (reference sequence). The CDR3 region is CASSLVGQGHEQYF. The CDR3 coding sequence is TGTGCCAGCAGCTTGGTGGGACAGGGCCACGAGCAGTACTTC.

This chain connects TRBV5-4 to TRBJ2-7, with 7 positions matching TRBD1. In germline, CDR1 is SGHNT, CDR2 YYREEE (reference sequence). J was trimmed by 0 bases and V by 4 bases; bases with no gene match: 4. The CDR3 consists of 14 residues. CDR3 sequence reads: CASSHWDSSYEQYF. DNA for the CDR3: TGTGCCAGCAGCCATTGGGACAGCTCCTACGAGCAGTACTTC.

This clone was observed once. V is TRBV4-3 and J is TRBJ1-4; D is possibly TRBD1 (6 bases). Per the germline V gene, CDR1 is LGHNA and CDR2 is YSLEER. The CDR3 has 14 residues. V lost 1 base and J lost 7, with 10 bases in between. The CDR3 DNA reads as TGCGCCAGCAGCCAAGTAAAGGACAGTGAAAAACTGTTTTTT. Translation: CASSQVKDSEKLFF.

This rearrangement joins TRBV5-1 to TRBJ2-5, with TRBD1 identical over 9 bases. This CDR3 comprises 16 residues. J gave up 4 bases and V 0 bases, and 7 bases lay outside the gene matches. Per germline, CDR1 SGHRS and CDR2 YFSETQ. Here the CDR3 reads CASSLAATGGGETQYF. The CDR3 DNA is TGCGCCAGCAGCTTGGCCGCGACAGGGGGAGGAGAGACCCAGTACTTC.

This CDR3 reads CASSPPGQGKFTEAFF. The CDR3 region has the DNA TGTGCCAGCAGCCCCCCGGGACAGGGAAAATTCACTGAAGCTTTCTTT. The chain combines TRBV5-4 with TRBJ1-1; 9 positions agree with TRBD1. The CDR3 is 16 residues long. J gave up 4 bases and V 4 bases, and 11 bases lay outside the gene matches. Germline V gives CDR1 SGHNT, CDR2 YYREEE (reference sequence).

This chain links TRBV28 with TRBJ1-1; D is undetermined. Trimming removed 6 bases at V and 4 bases at J, with 12 bases between. The CDR3 extends over 13 amino acids. Germline CDR1 and CDR2: MDHEN and SYDVKM. The CDR3 here is CASRSTASTEAFF. The CDR3, as DNA: TGTGCCAGCAGGTCAACTGCCAGCACTGAAGCTTTCTTT.

The chain combines TRBV28 with TRBJ2-7; maybe TRBD2 (5 bases). The CDR3 consists of 15 residues. V shed 5 bases and J shed 0 bases, with 14 bases lying between them. From germline, CDR1 is MDHEN and CDR2 SYDVKM. CDR3 loop: CASSPIFGNSYEQYF. CDR3 nucleotides: TGTGCCAGCAGTCCCATCTTCGGGAACTCCTACGAGCAGTACTTC.

The chain uses TRBV6-5 and TRBJ1-1; no firm D call. Trimming cost V 0 bases and J 10 bases, with 12 bases left between them. Germline CDR1 reads MNHEY; CDR2 reads SVGAGI. CDR3 size: 13 residues. DNA of the CDR3: TGTGCCAGCAGTTACTCGCCAAGGTCGGTAGCTTTCTTT. Amino acid sequence: CASSYSPRSVAFF.

The V call is TRBV5-6, the J call TRBJ1-3; TRBD1 is a possible D gene (6 bases). Germline V CDR1 and CDR2: SGHDT, YYEEEE. The CDR3 totals 16 residues. V lost 1 base, J lost 8 bases, and 19 bases lay in between. CDR3 sequence reads: CASSLSFMGGEYTIYF. The CDR3 coding sequence is TGTGCCAGCAGCTTGTCGTTCATGGGGGGCGAGTACACCATATATTTT.

This clone is deemed medium-sized. V usage is TRBV5-5 and J usage is TRBJ2-7; unclear D gene. This CDR3 has 11 amino acids. Looked up from germline, CDR1 is SGHKS and CDR2 is YYEKEE (reference sequence). With 1 base removed from V and 7 bases from J, the gap between germline ends came to 6 bases. DNA of the CDR3: TGTGCCAGCAGCTTGAAGGATGAGCAGTACTTC. Encoded protein: CASSLKDEQYF.

The chain combines TRBV5-4 with TRBJ2-3, with unresolved D. The germline V and J ends were trimmed by 4 bases and 2 bases, with 8 bases remaining between them. The germline CDR1 and CDR2 sequences are SGHNT and YYREEE (reference sequence). This CDR3 is 13 amino acids long. The CDR3 spells CASSPGDTDTQYF. The CDR3 coding sequence is TGTGCCAGCAGCCCGGGTGACACAGATACGCAGTATTTT.

V gene TRBV5-1 combines with J gene TRBJ2-2, with 7 bases identical to TRBD2. V gave up 4 bases and J gave up 0 bases; unmatched junction bases: 9. The CDR3 is made up of 17 amino acids. Germline V gene data show CDR1 as SGHRS and CDR2 as YFSETQ. In DNA form, the CDR3 reads TGCGCCAGCAGCCCTGGGACTAAGCTGGCGAACACCGGGGAGCTGTTTTTT. Its protein product is CASSPGTKLANTGELFF.

This clone has only a few counts. This sequence joins TRBV4-3 and TRBJ1-1; a possible D gene is TRBD1 (5 bases). The CDR3 is 16 residues long. Germline CDR1 is LGHNA and CDR2 is YSLEER. V dropped 4 bases and J dropped 2 bases, with 17 bases sitting between them. CDR3 sequence (DNA): TGCGCCAGCAGCCGAGAGTTGACAGCTTTAAACACTGAAGCTTTCTTT. This encodes CASSRELTALNTEAFF.